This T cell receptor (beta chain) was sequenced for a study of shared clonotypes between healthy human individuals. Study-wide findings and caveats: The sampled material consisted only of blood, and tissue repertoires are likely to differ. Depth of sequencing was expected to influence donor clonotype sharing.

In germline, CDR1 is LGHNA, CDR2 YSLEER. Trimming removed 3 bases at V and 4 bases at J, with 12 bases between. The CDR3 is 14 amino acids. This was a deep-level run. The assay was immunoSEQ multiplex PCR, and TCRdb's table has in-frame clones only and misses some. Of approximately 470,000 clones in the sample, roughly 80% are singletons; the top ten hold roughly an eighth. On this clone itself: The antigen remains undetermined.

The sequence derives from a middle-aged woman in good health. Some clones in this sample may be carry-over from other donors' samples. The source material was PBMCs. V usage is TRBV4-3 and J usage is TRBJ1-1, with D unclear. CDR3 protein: CASSQQWVGTEAFF. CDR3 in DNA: TGCGCCAGCAGCCAGCAGTGGGTGGGCACTGAAGCTTTCTTT.